This note documents a single TCR beta chain sequence. Its antigen is not identified. Germline V gives CDR1 MGHDK, CDR2 SYGVNS. The CDR3 has 12 amino acids. Trimming pared 6 bases from V and 10 bases from J, leaving 13 bases between. The PCR made use of 60 Vbeta and 13 Jbeta primers. Measured with immunoSEQ multiplex PCR; TCRdb has only the in-frame clones, and not every one. Among under 90,000 clones listed, about 87% were seen once. The data belong to a study of cytomegalovirus exposure and HLA in healthy donors. Whole-study context: Early released data comprised around 79 million unique TCRs from HLA-typed donors.

Although they were nominally healthy when sampled, donors likely had unrecorded immune exposures. Study-wide points: Highly shared sequence variants in one cluster were likely a sequencing artifact. A later analysis linked a missense DCLRE1C variant to TCR beta V- and J-gene trimming.

The sequenced material came from PBMCs. This chain connects TRBV25-1 to TRBJ2-1; unclear D gene. The sequence was collected from a man between 18 and 29 years old in good health and CMV-seronegative. The CDR3 protein is CASSDPPAEQFF. The CDR3 nucleotides are TGTGCCAGCAGCGATCCCCCAGCGGAGCAGTTCTTC.